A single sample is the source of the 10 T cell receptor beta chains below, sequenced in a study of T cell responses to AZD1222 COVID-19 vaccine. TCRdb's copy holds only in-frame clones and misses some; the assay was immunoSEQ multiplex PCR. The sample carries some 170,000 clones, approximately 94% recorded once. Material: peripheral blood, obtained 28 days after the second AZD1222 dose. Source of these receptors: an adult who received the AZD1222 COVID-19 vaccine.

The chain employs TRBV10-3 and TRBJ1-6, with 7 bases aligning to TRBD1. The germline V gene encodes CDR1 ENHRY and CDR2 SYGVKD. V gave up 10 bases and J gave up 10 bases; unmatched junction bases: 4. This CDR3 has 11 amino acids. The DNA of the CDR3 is TGTGCCACCCAGGACAGGTCACCCCTCCACTTT. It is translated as CATQDRSPLHF.

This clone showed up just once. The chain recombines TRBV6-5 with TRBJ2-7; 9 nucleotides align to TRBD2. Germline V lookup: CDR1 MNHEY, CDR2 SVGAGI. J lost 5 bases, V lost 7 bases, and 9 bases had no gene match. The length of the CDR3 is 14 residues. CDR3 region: CASTAAGTSHEQYF. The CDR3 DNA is TGTGCCAGCACCGCGGCCGGGACTAGCCACGAGCAGTACTTC.

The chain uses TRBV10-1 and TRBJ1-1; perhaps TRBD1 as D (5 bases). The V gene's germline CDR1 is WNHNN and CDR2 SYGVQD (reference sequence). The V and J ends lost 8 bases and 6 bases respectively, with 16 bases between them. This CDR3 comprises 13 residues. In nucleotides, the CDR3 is TGCGCCAGCTCTAAGCTGGGGCAGTCTGAAGCTTTCTTT. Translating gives CASSKLGQSEAFF.

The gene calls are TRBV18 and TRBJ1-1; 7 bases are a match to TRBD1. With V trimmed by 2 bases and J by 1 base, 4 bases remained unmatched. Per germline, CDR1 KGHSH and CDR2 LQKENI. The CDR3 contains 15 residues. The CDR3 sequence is CASSPSDRRNTEAFF. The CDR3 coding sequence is TGTGCCAGCTCACCATCGGACAGGAGGAACACTGAAGCTTTCTTT.

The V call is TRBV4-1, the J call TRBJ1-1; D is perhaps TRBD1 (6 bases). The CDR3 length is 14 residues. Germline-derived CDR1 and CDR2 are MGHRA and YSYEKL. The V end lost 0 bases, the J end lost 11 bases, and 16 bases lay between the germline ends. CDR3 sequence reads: CASSQDENRDEAFF. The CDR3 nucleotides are TGCGCCAGCAGCCAAGATGAGAACAGGGATGAGGCTTTCTTT.

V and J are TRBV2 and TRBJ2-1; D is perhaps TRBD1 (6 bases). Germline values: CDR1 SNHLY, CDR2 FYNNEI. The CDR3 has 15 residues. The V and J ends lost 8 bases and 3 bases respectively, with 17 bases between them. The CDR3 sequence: CASSLNPTGYNEQFF. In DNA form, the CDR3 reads TGTGCCAGCTCCCTGAATCCGACAGGCTACAATGAGCAGTTCTTC.

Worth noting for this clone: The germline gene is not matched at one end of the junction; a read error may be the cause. The DNA for the CDR3 is TGCAGTGCCCGGGGGGCTCAGGCCTTC. Translated, it gives CSARGAQAF. The chain recombines TRBV20-1 with TRBJ1-2; D is perhaps TRBD1 (6 bases). In germline, CDR1 is DFQATT, CDR2 SNEGSKA (reference sequence). CDR3 length: 9 amino acids.

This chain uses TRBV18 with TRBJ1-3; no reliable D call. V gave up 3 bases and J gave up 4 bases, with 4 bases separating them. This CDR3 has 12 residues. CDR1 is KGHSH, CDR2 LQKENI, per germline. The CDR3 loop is CASSPPGNTIYF. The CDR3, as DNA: TGTGCCAGCTCACCCCCCGGAAACACCATATATTTT.

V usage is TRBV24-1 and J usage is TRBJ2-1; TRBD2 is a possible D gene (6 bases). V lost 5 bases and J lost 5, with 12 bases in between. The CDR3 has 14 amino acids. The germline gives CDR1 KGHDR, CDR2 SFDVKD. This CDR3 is CATSAAGSHNEQFF. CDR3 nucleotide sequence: TGTGCCACCAGTGCGGCGGGGAGCCACAATGAGCAGTTCTTC.

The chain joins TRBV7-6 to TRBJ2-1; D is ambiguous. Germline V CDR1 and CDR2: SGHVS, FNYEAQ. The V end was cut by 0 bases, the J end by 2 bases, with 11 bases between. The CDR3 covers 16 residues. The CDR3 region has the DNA TGTGCCAGCAGCTTAGCGTGGAGTAGGGCCTACAATGAGCAGTTCTTC. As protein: CASSLAWSRAYNEQFF.